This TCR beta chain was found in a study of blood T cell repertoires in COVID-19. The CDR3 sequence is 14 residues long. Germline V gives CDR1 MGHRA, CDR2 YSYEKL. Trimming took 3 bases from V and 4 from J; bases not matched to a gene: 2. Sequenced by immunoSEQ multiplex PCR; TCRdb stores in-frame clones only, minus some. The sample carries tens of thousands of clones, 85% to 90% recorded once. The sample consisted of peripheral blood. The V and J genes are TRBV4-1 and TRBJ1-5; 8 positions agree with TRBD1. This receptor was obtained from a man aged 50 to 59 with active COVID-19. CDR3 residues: CASSQNRGNQPQHF. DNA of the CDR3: TGCGCCAGCAGCCAGAACAGGGGGAATCAGCCCCAGCATTTT.